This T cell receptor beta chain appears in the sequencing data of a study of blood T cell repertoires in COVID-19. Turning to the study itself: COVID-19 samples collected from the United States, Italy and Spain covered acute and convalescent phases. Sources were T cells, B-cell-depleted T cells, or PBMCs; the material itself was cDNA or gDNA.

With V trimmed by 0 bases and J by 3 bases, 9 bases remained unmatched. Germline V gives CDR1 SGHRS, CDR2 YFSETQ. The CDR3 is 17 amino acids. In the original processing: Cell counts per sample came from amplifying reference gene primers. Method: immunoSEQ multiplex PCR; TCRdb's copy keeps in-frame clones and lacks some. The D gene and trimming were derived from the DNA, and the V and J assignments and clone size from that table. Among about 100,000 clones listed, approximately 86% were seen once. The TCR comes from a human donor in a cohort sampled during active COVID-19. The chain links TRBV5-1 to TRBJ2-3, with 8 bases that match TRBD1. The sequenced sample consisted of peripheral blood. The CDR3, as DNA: TGCGCCAGCAGCTTGGTGAGACAGGGGAAGGTGACAGATACGCAGTATTTT. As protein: CASSLVRQGKVTDTQYF.